This T cell receptor (beta chain) was recovered during a study of cytomegalovirus exposure and HLA in healthy donors (dated by TCRdb to the late 2010s). A note on the overall study: A later analysis indicated that the 120 or so validation repertoires were generated on the platform also employed for the 700 or so repertoires of the first cohort. To predict cytomegalovirus infection status, the study brought together high-throughput TCR immunosequencing, statistical association of individual TCRs with disease status, and machine learning. The aim of the study was to test whether cataloging public T cell receptors could identify signatures of past pathogen exposure. Along with the roughly 700-subject first cohort, a separate validation cohort of 120 different subjects was used. What the research found in general, with its limitations: In vitro tests confirmed that three of the cytomegalovirus-associated TCR beta chains recognize cytomegalovirus antigens. The study gave a list of 150 to 200 TCR beta chains associated with cytomegalovirus. While some public TCRs were present in many individuals, most TCR sequences turned up only very rarely across donors. The classifier was reported to diagnose cytomegalovirus status with high specificity and sensitivity in both the original and validation cohorts. Subsequent analysis determined that TCRs grouped into clusters in the first cohort also showed a tendency toward co-occurrence across the roughly 110 validation repertoires, and approximately 93% of cluster scores exceeded 0. A later analysis had no HLA typing for the validation cohort, so co-occurrence there was scored across all 130 or so repertoires. It was suggested by the authors that the approach could potentially be generalized to other disease states and immunological phenotypes.

Points on this clone: The specificity of this receptor is unknown. Within one base of it there is no much larger clone, and no base qualities were kept.

Donors formed part of the validation cohort, which comprised fewer than 150 subjects and was distinct from the first cohort of roughly 600 subjects. The germline V gene sets CDR1 to MGHRA and CDR2 to YSYEKL. Trimming costs V 5 bases and J 12 bases, and their ends lie 14 bases apart. CDR3 length: 12 amino acids, cysteine to phenylalanine. Left in the record is the CDR3 DNA by itself, 36 bases read in frame from the first base. The method was the immunoSEQ multiplex PCR assay. Regarding the original processing steps: A statistical classification framework was built to diagnose cytomegalovirus status from the catalog of TCR beta chain sequences. The immuneACCESS repertoire file appears here via TCRdb, limited to in-frame rearrangements. These files lack a portion of the clones; in checked studies, under half of the deficit traces to unresolved V genes, and the cause of the others is not known. Clone size and V and J calls were adopted from that table, with D and trimming inferred from the DNA. In all, the sample holds 200,000 to 250,000 clones, and around 80% of those were seen once. The ten top clones hold around an eighth of the sample.

The rearranged chain carries TRBV4-1 and TRBJ2-1; no D gene call is confident. Sequenced sample: PBMCs. This TCR was recovered from a woman younger than 45 in good health and CMV-seropositive. The sequenced DNA is TGCGCCAGCAGCGGGGTATCGATGGGGCAGTTCTTC. This encodes CASSGVSMGQFF.